These T cell receptor beta chains were read from a single sample in a study of blood T cell repertoires in COVID-19. The method was immunoSEQ multiplex PCR; TCRdb's version includes in-frame clones alone and lacks a portion of them. The profile shows around 300,000 clones, around 90% of them singletons. Sequenced input: PBMCs or T cells enriched from blood (not recorded which). The source of these receptors is a woman aged 50 to 60 who had recovered from COVID-19. Both conserved end residues are part of each CDR3. D genes are given only for firm matches. Clone size is stated in some rows and not others, as once, few, many or a class when expanded.

D | J | V | size | CDR3 | DNA
. | TRBJ1-6 | TRBV6-5 | . | CASSYRLDSPLHF | TGTGCCAGCAGTTACCGGTTGGATTCACCCCTCCACTTT
. | TRBJ1-2 | TRBV7-2 | . | CASSFQSGNYGYTF | TGTGCCAGCAGCTTCCAATCGGGAAACTATGGCTACACCTTC
TRBD1 | TRBJ1-5 | TRBV6-4 | . | CASRNRGRLHNQPQHF | TGTGCCAGCAGGAACAGGGGGCGCTTACACAATCAGCCCCAGCATTTT
TRBD1 | TRBJ1-1 | TRBV2 | . | CASRDGTGANTEAFF | TGTGCCAGCAGGGACGGGACAGGTGCGAACACTGAAGCTTTCTTT
TRBD2 | TRBJ2-7 | TRBV7-9 | . | CASSSSVSVSGEQYEQYF | TGTGCCAGCTCGTCTAGCGTGTCGGTTAGCGGGGAACAATACGAGCAGTACTTC
. | TRBJ2-7 | TRBV3-1/TRBV3-2 | . | CASSQGAGEQYF | TGTGCCAGCAGCCAAGGGGCGGGGGAGCAGTACTTC
TRBD1 | TRBJ1-2 | TRBV28 | . | CASGRDRINYGYTF | TGTGCCAGCGGACGGGACAGAATTAACTATGGCTACACCTTC
TRBD2 | TRBJ2-2 | TRBV6-5 | . | CACHKAGTNTGELFF | TGTGCCTGCCACAAAGCGGGGACGAACACCGGGGAGCTGTTTTTT
TRBD2 | TRBJ2-1 | TRBV5-1 | once | CASSPRAGGPGEQFF | TGCGCCAGCAGCCCCCGGGCGGGAGGGCCGGGTGAGCAGTTCTTC
. | TRBJ1-4 | TRBV10-3 | . | CAIGPAGGEKLFF | TGTGCCATCGGTCCCGCGGGGGGGGAAAAACTGTTTTTT
. | TRBJ2-2 | TRBV7-6 | . | CASSWEAGATGELFF | TGTGCCAGCAGCTGGGAAGCAGGGGCCACCGGGGAGCTGTTTTTT
. | TRBJ1-2 | TRBV6-6 | . | CASSRSLVQTGLYGYTF | TGTGCCAGCAGTCGTAGCCTCGTGCAGACTGGATTATATGGCTACACCTTC
TRBD1 | TRBJ2-2 | TRBV19 | . | CASSIDQQGAHTGELFF | TGTGCCAGTAGTATAGATCAACAGGGGGCACACACCGGGGAGCTGTTTTTT
. | TRBJ1-6 | TRBV7-2 | . | CASSLVGSYNSPLHF | TGTGCCAGCAGCTTAGTCGGTTCCTATAATTCACCCCTCCACTTT
. | TRBJ2-6 | TRBV5-1 | . | CASSLAGFLDLSGANVLTF | TGCGCCAGCAGCTTGGCGGGGTTTTTGGATTTGTCTGGGGCCAACGTCCTGACTTTC
. | TRBJ2-7 | TRBV5-5 | . | CASGVGSDPRGYEQYF | TGTGCCAGCGGGGTTGGTTCGGATCCACGGGGGTACGAGCAGTACTTC
. | TRBJ2-1 | TRBV19 | . | CASSADRSSYNEQFF | TGTGCCAGTAGTGCCGACAGAAGCTCCTACAATGAGCAGTTCTTC
TRBD2 | TRBJ2-3 | TRBV15 | . | CATSSPSWEGDTQYF | TGTGCCACCAGCAGCCCGAGCTGGGAGGGAGATACGCAGTATTTT
. | TRBJ2-7 | TRBV4-3 | . | CASSQDFGPRGEQYF | TGCGCCAGCAGCCAAGATTTCGGACCCCGGGGCGAGCAGTACTTC
. | TRBJ2-7 | TRBV10-3 | . | CAISEEGSGSYEQYF | TGTGCCATCAGTGAGGAGGGCAGTGGCTCCTACGAGCAGTACTTC
. | TRBJ1-5 | TRBV7-9 | few | CASSSSRVPNQPQHF | TGTGCCAGCAGCTCCTCACGGGTCCCCAATCAGCCCCAGCATTTT
TRBD2 | TRBJ2-2 | TRBV5-6 | . | CASSSSGRWPGELFF | TGTGCCAGCAGCTCTAGCGGGAGGTGGCCCGGGGAGCTGTTTTTT
TRBD1 | TRBJ2-7 | TRBV19 | . | CASSTAGQGLYEQYF | TGTGCCAGTAGTACGGCGGGACAGGGACTCTACGAGCAGTACTTC
TRBD2 | TRBJ2-7 | TRBV9 | many | CASSVSTSGSYEQYF | TGTGCCAGCAGCGTATCTACTAGCGGGAGTTACGAGCAGTACTTC